This T cell receptor beta chain was documented in a study of cytomegalovirus exposure and HLA in healthy donors. Study-wide results and caveats: Associated with cytomegalovirus, according to the listing, were 170 or so TCR beta chains. According to reports, the classifier identified cytomegalovirus status with high specificity and sensitivity. Many donors shared some public TCRs, even though most TCR sequences were rare.

Method: immunoSEQ multiplex PCR; TCRdb's copy keeps in-frame clones and lacks some. Of about 160,000 clones in the sample, 89% were seen once. With respect to this clone: Its antigen is unknown.

The donors were members of the roughly 120-subject validation cohort (separate from the approximately 670-subject first cohort). Sequencing was performed on PBMCs. The TCR sequence derives from a woman aged 18-35 years in good health and CMV-seropositive.

The DNA for the CDR3 is TGTGCCAGCAGTTACCTCCGGGACAGGCTTCCAGATACGCAGTATTTT. It specifies CASSYLRDRLPDTQYF. V usage is TRBV6-5 and J usage is TRBJ2-3; 8 positions agree with TRBD1. This CDR3 spans 16 amino acids. The trim removed 2 bases at V and 4 bases at J, leaving 8 bases unmatched. The germline V gene has CDR1 MNHEY and CDR2 SVGAGI.